The rows below give T cell receptor beta chains drawn from one sample of a study of cytomegalovirus exposure and HLA in healthy donors. The assay was immunoSEQ multiplex PCR, and TCRdb's table has in-frame clones only and misses some. The data contain about 200,000 clones, 82% of them seen just once; the ten biggest clones take up about 1.7%. The material sequenced was PBMCs. Receptors originate from a woman younger than 35 in good health and CMV-seronegative. Both conserved end residues are part of each CDR3. D genes are given only for firm matches. A clone size is listed for some rows: how often the clone was seen (once, few, many), or a class if it is expanded.

d_gene: TRBD1
j_gene: TRBJ1-6
abundance: NA
v_gene: TRBV5-1
CDR3nt: TGCGCCAGCAGCTTGGCCGGACAGGCGAATTCACCCCTCCACTTT
CDR3aa: CASSLAGQANSPLHF

d_gene: NA
j_gene: TRBJ1-2
abundance: NA
v_gene: TRBV7-2
CDR3nt: TGTGCCAGCAGCTTAAGGGTCCGACAGAACTATGGCTACACCTTC
CDR3aa: CASSLRVRQNYGYTF

d_gene: TRBD1
j_gene: TRBJ1-4
abundance: NA
v_gene: TRBV19
CDR3nt: TGTGCCAGTAGAGACAGGGGCCAAACTAATGAAAAACTGTTTTTT
CDR3aa: CASRDRGQTNEKLFF

d_gene: NA
j_gene: TRBJ2-4
abundance: few
v_gene: TRBV2
CDR3nt: TGTGCCAGCAGTCCACTGACGGGGAGTCCAAACATTCAGTACTTC
CDR3aa: CASSPLTGSPNIQYF

d_gene: NA
j_gene: TRBJ1-1
abundance: NA
v_gene: TRBV7-2
CDR3nt: TGTGCCAGCAGCTTAGGCGGCGGAACTCACACTGAAGCTTTCTTT
CDR3aa: CASSLGGGTHTEAFF

d_gene: NA
j_gene: TRBJ1-3
abundance: NA
v_gene: TRBV19
CDR3nt: TGTGCCAGTTGGGGCTGGGTGAATGGAAACACCATATATTTT
CDR3aa: CASWGWVNGNTIYF

d_gene: TRBD1
j_gene: TRBJ1-4
abundance: NA
v_gene: TRBV30
CDR3nt: TGTGCCTGGAGTAGGCAGGGGGCGGCCCTTGGTGAAAAACTGTTTTTT
CDR3aa: CAWSRQGAALGEKLFF

d_gene: NA
j_gene: TRBJ2-3
abundance: NA
v_gene: TRBV7-9
CDR3nt: TGTGCCAGCGGCTGGACAGCTAACACAGATACGCAGTATTTT
CDR3aa: CASGWTANTDTQYF

d_gene: TRBD2
j_gene: TRBJ2-2
abundance: NA
v_gene: TRBV7-2
CDR3nt: TGTGCCAGCAGCCCTAGGGGGACTAGCGGGAGAACCGGGGAGCTGTTTTTT
CDR3aa: CASSPRGTSGRTGELFF

d_gene: TRBD2
j_gene: TRBJ2-1
abundance: NA
v_gene: TRBV19
CDR3nt: TGTGCCAGTGAAAACTCCGGGACTAGCGGGCACAATGAGCAGTTCTTC
CDR3aa: CASENSGTSGHNEQFF

d_gene: NA
j_gene: TRBJ2-3
abundance: once
v_gene: TRBV11-2
CDR3nt: TGTGCCAGCAGCGCCCTAGCGATAATCCAAGGCACAGATACGCAGTATTTT
CDR3aa: CASSALAIIQGTDTQYF

d_gene: TRBD1
j_gene: TRBJ2-1
abundance: NA
v_gene: TRBV6-6
CDR3nt: TGTGCCAGCAGACCCGGACAGGGGAGCTCCTACAATGAGCAGTTCTTC
CDR3aa: CASRPGQGSSYNEQFF

d_gene: NA
j_gene: TRBJ2-4
abundance: NA
v_gene: TRBV7-9
CDR3nt: TGTGCCAGCAGCCCCATCTTCGGGGGTGACATTCAGTACTTC
CDR3aa: CASSPIFGGDIQYF

d_gene: NA
j_gene: TRBJ1-1
abundance: NA
v_gene: TRBV28
CDR3nt: TGTGCCAGCAGTTTAGGATTCGGGTGGAGCACTGAAGCTTTCTTT
CDR3aa: CASSLGFGWSTEAFF

d_gene: NA
j_gene: TRBJ1-1
abundance: NA
v_gene: TRBV28
CDR3nt: TGTGCCAGCAGAATTGGCGGACAGAAGAACACTGAAGCTTTCTTT
CDR3aa: CASRIGGQKNTEAFF

d_gene: NA
j_gene: TRBJ1-4
abundance: NA
v_gene: TRBV7-2
CDR3nt: TGTGCCAGCAGCTTTCCCAGAGAGAGGGATGAAAAACTGTTTTTT
CDR3aa: CASSFPRERDEKLFF

d_gene: NA
j_gene: TRBJ2-1
abundance: NA
v_gene: TRBV27
CDR3nt: TGTGCCAGCACCTCGGCAGGCCCTGCCTCCTACAATGAGCAGTTCTTC
CDR3aa: CASTSAGPASYNEQFF

d_gene: NA
j_gene: TRBJ2-3
abundance: NA
v_gene: TRBV7-9
CDR3nt: TGTTCCAGCAGCTTCCTCCAACTAGGCGAGACAGATACGCAGTATTTT
CDR3aa: CSSSFLQLGETDTQYF

d_gene: NA
j_gene: TRBJ1-1
abundance: NA
v_gene: TRBV19
CDR3nt: TGTGCCAGTAGCCGAGGGAGGACCGTGAACACTGAAGCTTTCTTT
CDR3aa: CASSRGRTVNTEAFF

d_gene: NA
j_gene: TRBJ1-5
abundance: NA
v_gene: TRBV5-6
CDR3nt: TGTGCCAGCAGCCATTGGGAGGGGGAGGGTGGCAATCAGCCCCAGCATTTT
CDR3aa: CASSHWEGEGGNQPQHF

d_gene: NA
j_gene: TRBJ2-3
abundance: NA
v_gene: TRBV7-2
CDR3nt: TGTGCCAGCAGCGCGTACACAGATACGCAGTATTTT
CDR3aa: CASSAYTDTQYF

d_gene: TRBD1
j_gene: TRBJ1-3
abundance: NA
v_gene: TRBV9
CDR3nt: TGTGCCAGCAGCGTAGGGGGACAGGGAGGTTCTGGAAACACCATATATTTT
CDR3aa: CASSVGGQGGSGNTIYF

d_gene: TRBD2
j_gene: TRBJ2-3
abundance: NA
v_gene: TRBV5-6
CDR3nt: TGTGCCAGCAGCGAGGGACTAGCGAGCACAGATACGCAGTATTTT
CDR3aa: CASSEGLASTDTQYF

d_gene: TRBD1
j_gene: TRBJ2-7
abundance: NA
v_gene: TRBV28
CDR3nt: TGTGCCAGCAGTGTCCGGGACAGTCCCTACGAGCAGTACTTC
CDR3aa: CASSVRDSPYEQYF

d_gene: NA
j_gene: TRBJ2-3
abundance: NA
v_gene: TRBV7-2
CDR3nt: TGTGCCAGCAGCTTAGCGGGTATGCCGGAGGATACGCAGTATTTT
CDR3aa: CASSLAGMPEDTQYF

d_gene: NA
j_gene: TRBJ1-2
abundance: few
v_gene: TRBV6-6
CDR3nt: TGTGCCAGCACTAGTACCGGCTGGGGCTACACCTTC
CDR3aa: CASTSTGWGYTF

d_gene: NA
j_gene: TRBJ2-1
abundance: NA
v_gene: TRBV20-1
CDR3nt: TGCAGTGCTACCAGGGTAGAGCAGTTCTTC
CDR3aa: CSATRVEQFF

d_gene: NA
j_gene: TRBJ1-1
abundance: NA
v_gene: TRBV11-3
CDR3nt: TGTGCCAGCAGCTTAGATCGGTTCGGGAGGACTGAAGCTTTCTTT
CDR3aa: CASSLDRFGRTEAFF

d_gene: TRBD2
j_gene: TRBJ2-3
abundance: NA
v_gene: TRBV2
CDR3nt: TGTGCCAGCATACGACTAGCGGCGAGCACAGATACGCAGTATTTT
CDR3aa: CASIRLAASTDTQYF

d_gene: NA
j_gene: TRBJ1-5
abundance: NA
v_gene: TRBV7-8
CDR3nt: TGTGCCAGCAGCTTAGCGTCAGATCCGAAGCCCCAGCATTTT
CDR3aa: CASSLASDPKPQHF

d_gene: NA
j_gene: TRBJ2-1
abundance: NA
v_gene: TRBV7-9
CDR3nt: TGTGCCAGCAGCTTTTTCCAGAAGAATGAGCAGTTCTTC
CDR3aa: CASSFFQKNEQFF

d_gene: NA
j_gene: TRBJ2-5
abundance: once
v_gene: TRBV30
CDR3nt: TGTGCCTGGAACTCAGGGATCGCGGAGACCCAGTACTTC
CDR3aa: CAWNSGIAETQYF

d_gene: NA
j_gene: TRBJ2-2
abundance: NA
v_gene: TRBV5-1
CDR3nt: TGCGCCAGCAGCTTGGATGTGAGGAACACCGGGGAGCTGTTTTTT
CDR3aa: CASSLDVRNTGELFF

d_gene: NA
j_gene: TRBJ1-2
abundance: once
v_gene: TRBV7-2
CDR3nt: TGTGCCAGCAGCTTAGACAGCCCTAACTATGGCTACACCTTC
CDR3aa: CASSLDSPNYGYTF

d_gene: NA
j_gene: TRBJ1-3
abundance: few
v_gene: TRBV5-1
CDR3nt: TGCGCCAGCAGCTTGCTACAGGGCCCTGGAAACACCATATATTTT
CDR3aa: CASSLLQGPGNTIYF

d_gene: TRBD1
j_gene: TRBJ2-4
abundance: NA
v_gene: TRBV7-9
CDR3nt: TGTGCCAGCAGCCCCGGACAGGGAGACAAAAACATTCAGTACTTC
CDR3aa: CASSPGQGDKNIQYF

d_gene: NA
j_gene: TRBJ2-3
abundance: NA
v_gene: TRBV4-2
CDR3nt: TGTGCCAGCAGCCAAAGACCCCTAGCCACTAGCACAGATACGCAGTATTTT
CDR3aa: CASSQRPLATSTDTQYF

d_gene: NA
j_gene: TRBJ2-3
abundance: few
v_gene: TRBV10-3
CDR3nt: TGTGCCATCAGTCCTCCCCGGGATACGCAGTATTTT
CDR3aa: CAISPPRDTQYF

d_gene: TRBD1
j_gene: TRBJ2-6
abundance: NA
v_gene: TRBV7-9
CDR3nt: TGTGCCAGCAGCTCCAACAGGGGCCATAGCTCTGGGGCCAACGTCCTGACTTTC
CDR3aa: CASSSNRGHSSGANVLTF

d_gene: NA
j_gene: TRBJ2-1
abundance: NA
v_gene: TRBV7-9
CDR3nt: TGTGCCAGCAGCCCAGACAGCCTTTTCTACAATGAGCAGTTCTTC
CDR3aa: CASSPDSLFYNEQFF

d_gene: TRBD2
j_gene: TRBJ2-3
abundance: NA
v_gene: TRBV5-5
CDR3nt: TGTGCCAGCAGCAAGGGCCAGACTAGCGGGGGCACAGATACGCAGTATTTT
CDR3aa: CASSKGQTSGGTDTQYF

d_gene: TRBD1
j_gene: TRBJ2-5
abundance: NA
v_gene: TRBV27
CDR3nt: TGTGCCAGCAGTTTATCGCAGGGGGCCTGGGAGACCCAGTACTTC
CDR3aa: CASSLSQGAWETQYF

d_gene: NA
j_gene: TRBJ1-5
abundance: NA
v_gene: TRBV19
CDR3nt: TGTGCCAGTAGAGAAGGACAGATTAATCAGCCCCAGCATTTT
CDR3aa: CASREGQINQPQHF

d_gene: NA
j_gene: TRBJ1-2
abundance: NA
v_gene: TRBV6-5
CDR3nt: TGTGCCAGCAGTCCTAACCCTCAGTCTAGTCCCACCTACTTC
CDR3aa: CASSPNPQSSPTYF

d_gene: TRBD1
j_gene: TRBJ2-1
abundance: NA
v_gene: TRBV27
CDR3nt: TGTGCCAGCAGGGGCGTCACAGGGGGCTGGGGCGCTAATGAGCAGTTCTTC
CDR3aa: CASRGVTGGWGANEQFF

d_gene: TRBD1
j_gene: TRBJ1-5
abundance: NA
v_gene: TRBV4-1
CDR3nt: TGCGCCAGCAGCCAAGATCTGGGGCGCAGGGGGCTCAATCAGCCCCAGCATTTT
CDR3aa: CASSQDLGRRGLNQPQHF

d_gene: NA
j_gene: TRBJ2-3
abundance: NA
v_gene: TRBV5-1
CDR3nt: TGCGCCAGCAGCTTGGGGGCAGGGTTAAGCACAGATACGCAGTATTTT
CDR3aa: CASSLGAGLSTDTQYF

d_gene: NA
j_gene: TRBJ1-5
abundance: NA
v_gene: TRBV30
CDR3nt: TGTGCCTGGAGTGCCAGGTATGGCAGGCCGAATCAGCCCCAGCATTTT
CDR3aa: CAWSARYGRPNQPQHF

d_gene: NA
j_gene: TRBJ1-2
abundance: once
v_gene: TRBV4-3
CDR3nt: TGCGCCAGCAGCCAAGAAGCAGGTACTAACTATGGCTACACCTTC
CDR3aa: CASSQEAGTNYGYTF

d_gene: TRBD2
j_gene: TRBJ2-3
abundance: NA
v_gene: TRBV5-1
CDR3nt: TGCGCCAGCAGCTTGTCTAGCGGGAGGGCCCCCGGACAGCAGTATTTT
CDR3aa: CASSLSSGRAPGQQYF

d_gene: NA
j_gene: TRBJ2-1
abundance: NA
v_gene: TRBV10-1
CDR3nt: TGCGCCAGCAGTGAGTCGCGCCCGGGGTCCTACAATGAGCAGTTCTTC
CDR3aa: CASSESRPGSYNEQFF

d_gene: NA
j_gene: TRBJ1-4
abundance: NA
v_gene: TRBV7-2
CDR3nt: TGTGCCAGCAGCTTACCAGGGGATGAAAAACTGTTTTTT
CDR3aa: CASSLPGDEKLFF

d_gene: NA
j_gene: TRBJ2-7
abundance: NA
v_gene: TRBV5-6
CDR3nt: TGTGCCAGCAGCTTCGTCCAGGCTCGGGAGCAGTACTTC
CDR3aa: CASSFVQAREQYF

d_gene: TRBD1
j_gene: TRBJ2-2
abundance: NA
v_gene: TRBV5-1
CDR3nt: TGCGCCAGCAGCTTGGAAGTGATTGGACAGGGCGCCACCGGGGAGCTGTTTTTT
CDR3aa: CASSLEVIGQGATGELFF

d_gene: TRBD2
j_gene: TRBJ2-7
abundance: NA
v_gene: TRBV4-2
CDR3nt: TGTGCCAGCAGCCATTACTCTCCGGGACTAGTGATCTACGAGCAGTACTTC
CDR3aa: CASSHYSPGLVIYEQYF